The 21 T cell receptor beta chains reported below all come from one sample, sequenced in a study of blood T cell repertoires in COVID-19. Using immunoSEQ multiplex PCR, the repertoire was profiled, and TCRdb retains in-frame clones only, with some absent. The sample consists of 76,000 or so clones, 90% to 95% of them appearing once. Specimen: peripheral blood. Every receptor here comes from a human donor in a cohort sampled during active COVID-19.

J is TRBJ2-1 and V is TRBV5-4, with D tentatively TRBD2 (7 bases). Trimming took 4 bases from V and 2 from J, leaving 16 bases between them. CDR1 SGHNT and CDR2 YYREEE come from the germline V gene (reference sequence). The CDR3 covers 16 residues. This CDR3 is CASSLSGGRTYNEQFF. CDR3 nucleotides: TGTGCCAGCAGCCTCTCCGGGGGGCGAACCTACAATGAGCAGTTCTTC.

This clone was observed a handful of times. V gene TRBV7-6 combines with J gene TRBJ2-2; 7 bases fit TRBD1. With 1 base clipped from V and 2 bases from J, the junction kept 4 bases outside the gene matches. The CDR3 extends over 16 amino acids. Germline V gives CDR1 SGHVS, CDR2 FNYEAQ. CDR3 loop: CASSLGQGRNTGELFF. CDR3 DNA sequence: TGTGCCAGCAGCTTAGGACAGGGACGAAACACCGGGGAGCTGTTTTTT.

The V and J genes are TRBV3-1 (or the pseudogene TRBV3-2) and TRBJ2-1; a weak D match, TRBD2 (6 bases). V was pared by 5 bases and J by 1 base, with 12 bases between. The germline V gene has CDR1 LGHDT and CDR2 YNNKEL (reference sequence). This CDR3 is 15 amino acids long. CDR3 sequence: CASSKSGPSYNEQFF. CDR3 in DNA: TGTGCCAGCAGCAAGAGCGGGCCATCCTACAATGAGCAGTTCTTC.

The chain carries TRBV7-3 and TRBJ2-7, with TRBD2 identical over 8 bases. CDR3 size: 15 residues. Germline V lookup: CDR1 SGHTA, CDR2 FQGTGA. With V trimmed by 5 bases and J by 3 bases, 9 bases remained unmatched. In DNA, the CDR3 is TGTGCCAGCAGCCCCGGGGGGGCAGGACACTACGAGCAGTACTTC. Encoded protein: CASSPGGAGHYEQYF.

J is TRBJ2-3 and V is TRBV6-2 or TRBV6-3; 9 nucleotides agree with TRBD1. Germline CDR1 is MNHEY and CDR2 is SVGEGT. The V and J ends lost 2 bases and 10 bases, in that order; junction bases with no gene match: 10. The CDR3 is 15 residues long. This CDR3 is CASSYATGTGWAQYF. DNA for the CDR3: TGTGCCAGCAGTTACGCAACAGGGACAGGGTGGGCGCAGTATTTT.

The chain joins TRBV3-1 (or the pseudogene TRBV3-2) to TRBJ2-2; 8 bases fit TRBD2. Germline-derived CDR1 and CDR2 are LGHDT and YNNKEL (reference sequence). The V segment lost 5 bases and the J segment 0 bases; nucleotides outside the gene matches: 2. There are 15 residues in the CDR3. The CDR3 loop is CASSGRGANTGELFF. CDR3 DNA: TGTGCCAGCAGCGGGCGGGGGGCGAACACCGGGGAGCTGTTTTTT.

The chain joins TRBV10-3 to TRBJ1-6; TRBD1 matches at 7 bases. CDR3 length: 18 amino acids. Trimming cost V 1 base and J 8 bases; bases outside gene matches: 14. Per the germline V gene, CDR1 is ENHRY and CDR2 is SYGVKD. As DNA, the CDR3 is TGTGCCATCAGTGAGTTTGGAGGGGGCTTGTCTTTGGATTCACCCCTCCACTTT. It yields the protein CAISEFGGGLSLDSPLHF.

V and J are TRBV18 and TRBJ1-2; 10 bases map to TRBD1. Germline CDR1 is KGHSH and CDR2 is LQKENI. With 3 bases clipped from V and 2 bases from J, the junction kept 6 bases outside the gene matches. The CDR3 sequence is 16 residues long. CDR3 coding DNA: TGTGCCAGCTCACCGTGGACAGGGGGTGAAAACTATGGCTACACCTTC. Its translation is CASSPWTGGENYGYTF.

The chain combines TRBV7-9 with TRBJ2-1; TRBD2 aligns across 13 bases. The CDR3 spans 18 residues. Germline values: CDR1 SEHNR, CDR2 FQNEAQ (reference sequence). The trim removed 3 bases at V and 4 bases at J, leaving 9 bases unmatched. For the CDR3, the DNA is TGTGCCAGCAGCTTTCGAGCAGTGGGACTAGCGGGGTACAATGAGCAGTTCTTC. Protein sequence: CASSFRAVGLAGYNEQFF.

This chain uses TRBV7-2 with TRBJ2-7; a possible D gene is TRBD1 (5 bases). Trimming took 1 base from V and 4 from J, leaving 11 bases between them. This CDR3 has 14 residues. CDR1 is SGHTA, CDR2 FQGNSA, per germline. CDR3 in amino acids: CASSLVGARYEQYF. In nucleotides, the CDR3 is TGTGCCAGCAGCTTAGTAGGGGCGCGGTACGAGCAGTACTTC.

The chain uses TRBV29-1 and TRBJ2-5; TRBD1 matches 10 bases. This CDR3 region has 13 residues. Trimming cost V 6 bases and J 4 bases; bases outside gene matches: 5. CDR1 and CDR2 from the germline V gene are SQVTM and ANQGSEA. CDR3 loop: CSVGQGKGETQYF. In nucleotides, the CDR3 is TGCAGCGTGGGACAGGGGAAGGGAGAGACCCAGTACTTC.

CDR3 sequence (DNA): TGTGCCAGCAGCTTTCTAGCGGGGGTTTACAATGAGCAGTTCTTC. Its protein product is CASSFLAGVYNEQFF. The rearrangement joins TRBV7-3 to TRBJ2-1; TRBD2 matches 10 bases. Per the germline V gene, CDR1 is SGHTA and CDR2 is FQGTGA. CDR3 length: 15 residues. After removal of 3 bases from V and 4 bases from J, the junction contained 3 bases not matched to a gene.

This clone was seen only once. The chain combines TRBV6-2 or TRBV6-3 with TRBJ1-5, with TRBD1 identical over 8 bases. The CDR3 spans 15 residues. The germline V gene has CDR1 MNHEY and CDR2 SVGEGT. V lost 0 bases and J lost 5; bases outside the gene matches: 3. The CDR3 coding sequence is TGTGCCAGCAGTTACTCACAGGGGGGCGATCAGCCCCAGCATTTT. It specifies CASSYSQGGDQPQHF.

The chain is built from TRBV6-5 and TRBJ2-7; D call uncertain. The germline V gene has CDR1 MNHEY and CDR2 SVGAGI. CDR3 length equals 13 residues. V was clipped by 2 bases and J by 6 bases, with 11 bases between them. Here the CDR3 DNA reads TGTGCCAGCAGTTACACCGCTAGGCGCGAGCAGTACTTC. It translates to CASSYTARREQYF.

V usage is TRBV3-1 (or the pseudogene TRBV3-2) and J usage is TRBJ1-1, with no clear D. The V and J ends lost 1 base and 5 bases respectively, with 14 bases between them. This CDR3 is 15 amino acids long. CDR1 and CDR2 (germline): LGHDT, YNNKEL (reference sequence). The CDR3 DNA reads TGTGCCAGCAGCCAAGTCGGGGTTTTGCGGACTGAAGCTTTCTTT. As protein: CASSQVGVLRTEAFF.

J is TRBJ2-7 and V is TRBV12-3 or TRBV12-4; D remains ambiguous. Deletions cut 5 bases from V and 1 base from J, with 6 bases between. The CDR3 is made up of 12 amino acids. CDR3 protein: CASSPRSYEQYF. As DNA, the CDR3 is TGTGCCAGCAGTCCCCGGTCCTACGAGCAGTACTTC.

This chain connects TRBV2 to TRBJ2-5, with 8 bases that match TRBD1. With V trimmed by 6 bases and J by 4 bases, 4 bases remained unmatched. The germline V gene encodes CDR1 SNHLY and CDR2 FYNNEI. The CDR3 runs 13 residues. The CDR3 is CASSDRGRETQYF. In DNA, the CDR3 is TGTGCCAGCAGCGACAGGGGAAGAGAGACCCAGTACTTC.

The V call is TRBV25-1, the J call TRBJ1-5; no definite D call. The CDR3 extends over 14 amino acids. Germline V gene sequence: CDR1 MGHDK, CDR2 SYGVNS. Trimming removed 8 bases from V and 9 bases from J, with 20 bases in between. CDR3 coding DNA: TGTGCCAGCTCTTATATGGCCTCCGATGGGCCCCAGCATTTT. Translated, it gives CASSYMASDGPQHF.

This clone occurred a few times. The chain uses TRBV7-9 and TRBJ1-5, with 11 bases identical to TRBD1. Trimming at V came to 5 bases and at J to 5 bases, leaving 8 bases not matched to a gene. This CDR3 comprises 16 residues. From germline, CDR1 is SEHNR and CDR2 FQNEAQ (reference sequence). The CDR3 reads CASSADRGRWDQPQHF. The CDR3 DNA reads TGTGCCAGCAGCGCGGACAGGGGGCGATGGGATCAGCCCCAGCATTTT.

This chain joins TRBV9 and TRBJ1-4, with D perhaps matching TRBD1 (5 bases). V dropped 3 bases and J dropped 4 bases, with 13 bases sitting between them. Germline V gene sequence: CDR1 SGDLS, CDR2 YYNGEE. This CDR3 contains 15 residues. The CDR3 spells CASSGSGLLNEKLFF. In DNA form, the CDR3 reads TGTGCCAGCAGCGGCTCAGGGTTACTTAATGAAAAACTGTTTTTT.

This chain joins TRBV3-1 (or the pseudogene TRBV3-2) and TRBJ2-3; tentatively, D is TRBD1 (5 bases). Germline V gives CDR1 LGHDT, CDR2 YNNKEL (reference sequence). V lost 1 base, J lost 2 bases, and 13 bases lay in between. The CDR3 spans 16 residues. CDR3 DNA sequence: TGTGCCAGCAGCCAAGGGGGCCCAGGGTACACAGATACGCAGTATTTT. Its protein is CASSQGGPGYTDTQYF.